What follows are 25 T cell receptor beta chains derived from one specimen sequenced in a study of blood T cell repertoires in COVID-19. Profiled with immunoSEQ multiplex PCR; TCRdb holds only in-frame clones, not every one. The sample carries around 250,000 clones, approximately 88% recorded once. The sequenced material came from PBMCs or T cells enriched from blood (not recorded which). The receptors were sampled from a woman in her forties with acute COVID-19.

The chain joins TRBV9 to TRBJ1-2; 10 bases align to TRBD1. The CDR3 is made up of 13 amino acids. With 6 bases clipped from V and 8 bases from J, the junction kept 7 bases outside the gene matches. Germline V gives CDR1 SGDLS, CDR2 YYNGEE. For the CDR3, the DNA is TGTGCCAGCAACGACAGGGGGCTGGGCGGCTACACCTTC. It encodes CASNDRGLGGYTF.

The chain is built from TRBV19 and TRBJ2-5, with a weak D call TRBD2 (6 bases). This CDR3 has 16 residues. With 6 bases removed from V and 6 bases from J, the gap between germline ends came to 23 bases. The germline gives CDR1 LNHDA, CDR2 SQIVND (reference sequence). DNA for the CDR3: TGTGCCAGTAGCCCAATTGAGGGACTCGGAGGAAAGACCCAGTACTTC. Translation: CASSPIEGLGGKTQYF.

The rearrangement links TRBV25-1 to TRBJ2-3; 12 bases line up with TRBD2. CDR1 MGHDK and CDR2 SYGVNS come from the germline V gene. After removal of 1 base from V and 3 bases from J, the junction contained 5 bases not matched to a gene. The CDR3 spans 17 residues. The CDR3 loop reads CASSESGLAGLTDTQYF. In DNA, the CDR3 is TGTGCCAGCAGTGAATCGGGACTAGCGGGCCTTACAGATACGCAGTATTTT.

The chain has TRBV28 and TRBJ1-1, with 9 bases matching TRBD1. This CDR3 has 12 residues. V shed 2 bases and J 10 bases; nucleotides not matched to a gene: 2. The germline V gene encodes CDR1 MDHEN and CDR2 SYDVKM. CDR3 bases: TGTGCCAGCAGTTTAAGACAGGGGGTAGCTTTCTTT. Its protein product is CASSLRQGVAFF.

This rearrangement joins TRBV7-6 to TRBJ2-1; TRBD2 matches at 7 bases. With V trimmed by 5 bases and J by 7 bases, 11 bases remained unmatched. The CDR3 length is 15 residues. Germline CDR1 reads SGHVS; CDR2 reads FNYEAQ. In nucleotides, the CDR3 is TGTGCCAGCAGCCTAGGGGCGGGAGTAACAAATGAGCAGTTCTTC. Protein product: CASSLGAGVTNEQFF.

The chain couples TRBV19 to TRBJ1-4; D not resolved. Germline CDR1 is LNHDA and CDR2 is SQIVND (reference sequence). The CDR3 extends over 15 amino acids. The V gene lost 3 bases and the J gene lost 5 bases, with 13 bases spanning the gap. The DNA for the CDR3 is TGTGCCAGTAGTATCACACAGAGATCGAATGAAAAACTGTTTTTT. As protein: CASSITQRSNEKLFF. Full variable domain (missing parts from reference TRBV19 and TRBJ1-4): DGGITQSPKYLFRKEGQNVTLSCEQNLNHDAMYWYRQDPGQGLRLIYYSQIVNDFQKGDIAEGYSVSREKKESFPLTVTSAQKNPTAFYLCASSITQRSNEKLFFGSGTQLSVL.

This chain connects TRBV7-2 to TRBJ2-1; TRBD2 aligns across 7 bases. The V segment lost 2 bases and the J segment 4 bases; nucleotides outside the gene matches: 8. The CDR3 totals 16 residues. The germline V gene has CDR1 SGHTA and CDR2 FQGNSA. CDR3 bases: TGTGCCAGCAGCTTAACCTCTAGCGGTACTTACAATGAGCAGTTCTTC. Protein: CASSLTSSGTYNEQFF.

The sample holds many counts of this clone. The chain carries TRBV28 and TRBJ1-5; D unclear. Trimming pared 4 bases from V and 0 bases from J, leaving 7 bases between. CDR1 is MDHEN and CDR2 is SYDVKM in the germline V gene. The CDR3 is 14 residues long. The CDR3 spells CASSSELSNQPQHF. CDR3 nucleotide sequence: TGTGCCAGCAGTTCGGAGCTTAGCAATCAGCCCCAGCATTTT.

The gene calls are TRBV7-9 and TRBJ1-2, with D possibly being TRBD1 (6 bases). The CDR3 has 14 residues. CDR1 is SEHNR, CDR2 FQNEAQ, per germline (reference sequence). V lost 5 bases and J lost 7, with 17 bases in between. CDR3 DNA sequence: TGTGCCAGCAGCCCAAGATGGGGGCCTAGTGGCTACACCTTC. It translates to CASSPRWGPSGYTF.

The chain couples TRBV12-3 or TRBV12-4 to TRBJ1-5; D unresolved. CDR3 size: 13 residues. Trimming removed 7 bases at V and 1 base at J, with 8 bases between. The CDR3 DNA reads TGTGCCAGCACTACGAGGAGCAATCAGCCCCAGCATTTT. It encodes CASTTRSNQPQHF.

There are many counts of this clone. This sample also contains other DNA sequences that code for the same CDR3. V is TRBV11-3 and J is TRBJ1-1; 7 bases fit TRBD1. CDR1 and CDR2 from the germline V gene are SGHNT and YENEEA. This CDR3 is 15 amino acids long. The V and J ends lost 1 base and 1 base, in that order; junction bases with no gene match: 3. The chain's CDR3 is CASSLGQGENTEAFF. The CDR3, as DNA: TGTGCCAGCAGCTTAGGGCAGGGGGAGAACACTGAAGCTTTCTTT.

CDR3 amino acids: CASRHDSSYEQYV. The CDR3 DNA follows: TGTGCCAGCAGACACGACAGCTCCTACGAGCAGTACGTC. The rearrangement joins TRBV5-6 to TRBJ2-7; TRBD1 is a possible D gene (5 bases). CDR1 and CDR2 from the germline V gene are SGHDT and YYEEEE. This CDR3 has 13 amino acids. Trimming shortened V by 5 bases and J by 0 bases, and 9 bases separated the two germline ends.

V is TRBV7-8 and J is TRBJ2-1; weak D call: TRBD2 (7 bases). In germline, CDR1 is SGHVS, CDR2 FQNEAQ. With 8 bases removed from V and 10 bases from J, the gap between germline ends came to 21 bases. The length of the CDR3 is 14 residues. The CDR3 DNA is TGTGCCAGCCGATGGGGGGGGCGGGAATACGAGCAGTTCTTC. This codes for CASRWGGREYEQFF. The full variable domain, its missing parts supplied by reference TRBV7-8 and TRBJ2-1, is GAGVSQSPRYKVAKRGQDVALRCDPISGHVSLFWYQQALGQGPEFLTYFQNEAQLDKSGLPSDRFFAERPEGSVSTLKIQRTQQEDSAVYLCASRWGGREYEQFFGPGTRLTVL.

The chain is built from TRBV7-9 and TRBJ2-7; 12 nucleotides agree with TRBD1. Germline values: CDR1 SEHNR, CDR2 FQNEAQ (reference sequence). The CDR3 runs 14 residues. Trimming at V came to 5 bases and at J to 6 bases, leaving 5 bases not matched to a gene. DNA of the CDR3: TGTGCCAGCAGCCCGGGGACAGGGGGCAGCGAGCAGTACGTC. This codes for CASSPGTGGSEQYV.

J is TRBJ1-1 and V is TRBV7-8; D gene unclear. Trimming removed 5 bases from V and 6 bases from J, with 10 bases in between. CDR1 is SGHVS, CDR2 FQNEAQ, per germline. The CDR3 totals 12 residues. In DNA, the CDR3 is TGTGCCAGCAGCCTCGACAAGGCTGAAGCTTTCTTT. Its protein is CASSLDKAEAFF.

The chain links TRBV27 to TRBJ1-1; no firm D call. The CDR3 length is 15 residues. Trimming removed 4 bases at V and 4 bases at J, with 16 bases between. Per the germline V gene, CDR1 is MNHEY and CDR2 is SMNVEV (reference sequence). The CDR3 nucleotides are TGTGCCAGCAGTTGGGATACGGACTCGGGCACTGAAGCTTTCTTT. Amino acid sequence: CASSWDTDSGTEAFF.

The chain has TRBV24-1 and TRBJ1-1, with D maybe TRBD1 (5 bases). Trimming removed 3 bases at V and 5 bases at J, with 15 bases between. The CDR3 spans 15 residues. The germline gives CDR1 KGHDR, CDR2 SFDVKD. The CDR3 sequence is CATSDARRGGTEAFF. The CDR3 bases are TGTGCCACCAGTGATGCTCGACGGGGGGGAACTGAAGCTTTCTTT.

In its sample, this clone was seen once. The CDR3 nucleotides read TGTGCCAGCCAGGACAGCCCTTCTACAGGCTCCTACAATGAGCAGTTCTTC. Residues: CASQDSPSTGSYNEQFF. V gene TRBV11-3 combines with J gene TRBJ2-1, with a possible D match to TRBD1 (6 bases). Germline values: CDR1 SGHNT, CDR2 YENEEA. This CDR3 region has 17 residues. V lost 8 bases to trimming and J lost 0 bases, with 20 bases between them.

The J gene is TRBJ2-1, the V gene TRBV2; D remains ambiguous. This CDR3 comprises 12 residues. Trimming pared 4 bases from V and 6 bases from J, leaving 7 bases between. In germline, CDR1 is SNHLY, CDR2 FYNNEI. The CDR3 DNA reads TGTGCCAGCAGTGCACAAGTCAATGAGCAGTTCTTC. Translating it yields CASSAQVNEQFF.

This chain joins TRBV11-3 and TRBJ2-2; D may be TRBD2 (6 bases). CDR1 SGHNT and CDR2 YENEEA come from the germline V gene. This CDR3 comprises 16 residues. Trimming shortened V by 1 base and J by 3 bases, and 12 bases separated the two germline ends. The CDR3: CASSLGRRADTGELFF. The CDR3 DNA reads as TGTGCCAGCAGCTTAGGAAGGAGGGCCGACACCGGGGAGCTGTTTTTT.

The chain is built from TRBV5-1 and TRBJ2-4; maybe TRBD1 (5 bases). This CDR3 has 15 residues. Trimming removed 5 bases from V and 5 bases from J, with 17 bases in between. The V gene's germline CDR1 is SGHRS and CDR2 YFSETQ. CDR3 in DNA: TGCGCCAGCAGTGGGCCAGGGCAGTCCCAAAACATTCAGTACTTC. Translated, it gives CASSGPGQSQNIQYF.

This chain joins TRBV7-8 and TRBJ2-3; D ambiguous. The CDR3 has 16 amino acids. Germline CDR1 reads SGHVS; CDR2 reads FQNEAQ. V lost 0 bases and J 0 bases, leaving 10 bases between the germline ends. The CDR3 is CASSLAYPRSTDTQYF. The CDR3 nucleotides read TGTGCCAGCAGCTTAGCGTACCCTAGAAGCACAGATACGCAGTATTTT.

The chain recombines TRBV6-5 with TRBJ2-1; weak D call: TRBD2 (6 bases). The CDR3 contains 15 residues. With 6 bases removed from V and 5 bases from J, the gap between germline ends came to 17 bases. In germline, CDR1 is MNHEY, CDR2 SVGAGI. CDR3: CASRYGGDNHNEQFF. For the CDR3, the DNA is TGTGCCAGCAGGTACGGCGGGGATAACCACAATGAGCAGTTCTTC.

The CDR3 nucleotides read TGTGCCAGCAGCGTAAGGGGCCTTCCCTACAATGAGCAGTTCTTC. Translating it yields CASSVRGLPYNEQFF. The chain combines TRBV9 with TRBJ2-1; TRBD1 is a possible D gene (5 bases). Per the germline V gene, CDR1 is SGDLS and CDR2 is YYNGEE. V was trimmed by 1 base and J by 2 bases, leaving 10 bases between them. CDR3 size: 15 residues.

This rearrangement joins TRBV6-6 to TRBJ2-7; the match to TRBD2 covers 10 bases. The length of the CDR3 is 14 residues. V dropped 2 bases and J dropped 4; count of bases not matched to a gene: 2. The germline CDR1 and CDR2 sequences are MNHNY and SVGAGI (reference sequence). The CDR3 reads CASSYGTSEYEQYF. CDR3 DNA: TGTGCCAGCAGTTACGGGACTAGCGAGTACGAGCAGTACTTC.